The present T cell receptor (beta chain) was sequenced within a study of blood T cell repertoires in COVID-19. Overall study context: T cells, B-cell-depleted T cells, or PBMCs provided the cDNA or gDNA that served as material.

Individuals aged roughly 18 to 90 years were recruited from 20 to 25 US areas. Cohorts were based on clinical histories the participants reported. How the authors handled the data: Amplification of reference gene primers was used by the study to estimate nucleated cell counts. Some clones are missing from TCRdb's copy, which holds only in-frame ones; the method was immunoSEQ multiplex PCR. V and J calls and clone size are those listed in that table; D and trimming were worked out from the DNA. In the table there are about 340,000 clones, about 86% of which are singletons. The length of the CDR3 is 15 residues. The germline gives CDR1 MNHEY, CDR2 SVGEGT. The V gene lost 4 bases and the J gene lost 1 base, with 11 bases spanning the gap.

The receptor was isolated from a woman in her 40s with acute COVID-19. Sequences were obtained from PBMCs or T cells enriched from blood (not recorded which). The chain uses TRBV6-2 or TRBV6-3 and TRBJ1-5; D may be TRBD1 (6 bases). CDR3 protein: CASSSNRVSNQPQHF. The DNA for the CDR3 is TGTGCCAGCAGTTCTAACAGGGTGAGCAATCAGCCCCAGCATTTT.